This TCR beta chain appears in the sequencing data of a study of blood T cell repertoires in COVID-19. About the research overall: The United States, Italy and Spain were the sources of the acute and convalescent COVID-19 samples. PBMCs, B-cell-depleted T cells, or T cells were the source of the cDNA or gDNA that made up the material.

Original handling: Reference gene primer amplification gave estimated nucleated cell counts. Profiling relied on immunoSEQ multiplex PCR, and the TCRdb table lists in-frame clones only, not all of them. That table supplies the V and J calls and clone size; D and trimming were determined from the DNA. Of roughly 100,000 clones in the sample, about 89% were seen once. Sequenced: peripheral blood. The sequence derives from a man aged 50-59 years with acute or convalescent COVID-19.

CDR3 DNA: TGTGCCAGCAGCCAAGTTATTGGAGGGTCGGGACGGTCCAATTCACCCCTCCACTTT. It translates to CASSQVIGGSGRSNSPLHF. V and J are TRBV14 and TRBJ1-6; D is perhaps TRBD1 (5 bases). V was cut by 1 base and J by 7 bases, with 23 bases left in between. The germline V gene has CDR1 SGHDN and CDR2 FVKESK. The CDR3 contains 19 residues.